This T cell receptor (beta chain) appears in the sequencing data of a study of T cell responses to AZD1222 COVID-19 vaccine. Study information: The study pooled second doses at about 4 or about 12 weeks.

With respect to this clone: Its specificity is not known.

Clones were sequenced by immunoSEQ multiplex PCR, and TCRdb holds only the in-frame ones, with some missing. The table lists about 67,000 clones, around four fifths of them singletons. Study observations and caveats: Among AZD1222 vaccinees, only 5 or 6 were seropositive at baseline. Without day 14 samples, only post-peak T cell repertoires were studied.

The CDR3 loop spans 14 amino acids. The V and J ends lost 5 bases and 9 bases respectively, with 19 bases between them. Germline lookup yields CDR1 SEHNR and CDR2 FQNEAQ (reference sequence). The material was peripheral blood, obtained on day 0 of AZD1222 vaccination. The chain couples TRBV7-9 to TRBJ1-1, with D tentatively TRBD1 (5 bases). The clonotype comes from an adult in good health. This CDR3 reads CASSLPGPQAQAFF. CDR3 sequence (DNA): TGTGCCAGCAGCCTGCCGGGACCCCAGGCACAAGCTTTCTTT.